The subject of this entry is one TCR beta chain. No antigen is known for it. Per-base quality was not reported, and no clone a single base away is much larger than it. The CDR3 sequence holds 13 residues, the cysteine and phenylalanine included. The CDR3 DNA has 39 bases and is translated from base 1. The germline V gene encodes CDR1 GTSNPN and CDR2 SVGIG (reference sequence). Trimming at the junction amounts to 2 bases on V and 1 base on J, and the germline ends lie 9 bases apart. Participants in the prospective study were aged about 18 to 89 years, lived in about two dozen United States geographic areas, and enrolled through a virtual design. In the prospective study, cohorts were assigned on the basis of participant-reported clinical history obtained from a screening survey and a study questionnaire. ImmuneRACE Cohort 3 recovered participants were defined by two consecutive negative NP/OP PCR tests, healthcare professional clearance, or symptom resolution. Mobile phlebotomists in the prospective study collected whole blood, serum and a nasopharyngeal or oropharyngeal swab from every participant. Additional blood draws and questionnaires over an approximately two-month period could optionally be provided by prospective study participants. Blood samples from the prospective study were shipped frozen or at room temperature prior to DNA extraction.

The data stem from a study of blood T cell repertoires in COVID-19 (dated by TCRdb to 2020 to 2022). Regarding the study in general: Samples from collaborators originated in the United States, Italy and Spain and spanned both the acute and convalescent phases of COVID-19. The samples were drawn from two sources: the first 160 participants of the ongoing ImmuneRACE study, and over 950 subjects contributed by 6 global collaborators. Sample metadata almost always included a de-identified subject ID, COVID-19 status, age in years and sex. The repertoires were released in a freely available public database meant as a resource for research on the immune response to SARS-CoV-2. Where available, HLA class I and class II types were taken from metadata supplied by the sample provider and were not determined by assay-based typing. Subjects who had been exposed to COVID-19, were actively infected with it, or had recovered from it provided the deeply sampled blood TCRbeta repertoires that made up the dataset. The material from the prospective study consisted of cDNA or gDNA derived from T cells, B-cell-depleted T cells, or PBMCs. Results the study describes overall, beyond this receptor: Clinical and demographic metadata were provided uncurated, with the amount varying by source and participant.

TCRbeta CDR3 regions were amplified from genomic DNA by means of the immunoSEQ Assay, a bias-controlled multiplex PCR. The paper's processing steps were these. The number of nucleated cells in each sample was estimated from the amplification of reference gene primers within the assay. To quantify the absolute abundance of each unique TCRbeta CDR3 rearrangement, sequence reads were collapsed and filtered. For each sample, productive Simpson clonality was calculated by taking the square root of Simpson's diversity index across productive rearrangements. TCRdb mirrors the immuneACCESS table, restricted to in-frame sequences. Some clones are absent from its copies; in checked studies, under half trace to an unresolved V gene, and the reason for the others is unknown. The D gene and trimming were derived from the DNA, and the V and J assignments and clone size from that table. This sample gives 500,000 or so clones in total; 75% to 90% of them show up just once. Of the sample, 0.7% is held by the ten largest clones.

Here the chain combines TRBV30 and TRBJ2-7; possibly the D gene is TRBD1, per 6 matching bases. The sequencing input was PBMCs or T cells enriched from blood (not recorded which). This receptor was obtained from a woman under 30 who had recovered from COVID-19. The DNA is TGTGCCTGGAGTTCGGGACAATCCTACGAGCAGTACTTC. Translated, this gives CAWSSGQSYEQYF.